This T cell receptor beta chain came from a study of T cell changes during pregnancy in multiple sclerosis (dated by TCRdb to about 2019). Study-level background: The study looked at changes in the T cell repertoire across pregnancy in women with multiple sclerosis.

The library was produced with the immunoSEQ multiplex PCR assay. TCRdb limited this immuneACCESS table to in-frame rearrangements with V and J called. A share of clones is missing; checked studies link under half to unresolved V genes, and the rest is unexplained. The sample table contains about 72,000 clones; only one count was recorded for roughly 89% of them. The ten largest clones add up to less than 0.85% of the sample. As regards this clone: Its cognate antigen has yet to be identified. Per-base qualities were not stored, and no clone one base away is much larger.

From V the trimming removes 4 bases and from J it removes 2 bases, while the gene matches leave 4 bases of the junction unaccounted for. From the cysteine up to the phenylalanine, the CDR3 has a length of 15 residues. The CDR3 DNA has 45 bases and is translated from base 1. The germline V gene sets CDR1 to MDHEN and CDR2 to SYDVKM. The rearrangement combines TRBV28 with TRBJ1-5, with 8 bases aligning to TRBD1. This receptor was taken from a female donor in good health, enrolled as a control in a pregnancy study. Sequenced here: peripheral blood, sampled in the third trimester of pregnancy. In nucleotides, the sequence is TGTGCCAGCAGTTCAGGGGGCCAGGGCAATCAGCCCCAGCATTTT. Its coded protein is CASSSGGQGNQPQHF.